These 32 T cell receptor beta chains were all obtained from the same sample, sequenced in a study of shared clonotypes between healthy human individuals. Profiling relied on immunoSEQ multiplex PCR, and the TCRdb table lists in-frame clones only, not all of them. The repertoire holds around 1.9 million clones, with just over 90% as singletons. CD45RO-negative CD8 cells positively selected for CCR7 made up the naive population, which excluded terminally differentiated effector memory CD45RA+ cells. Sequenced: naive CD8+ T cells from PBMCs. The source is a man aged 18 to 35 in good health. Some clones in this sample may be carry-over from other donors' samples.

This clone was counted a single time. The chain recombines TRBV19 with TRBJ1-4; TRBD1 might be the D (6 bases). The CDR3 is 12 amino acids. The germline V gene encodes CDR1 LNHDA and CDR2 SQIVND (reference sequence). The CDR3 protein is CVTDRQNEKLFF. For the CDR3, the DNA is TGTGTTACGGACAGACAAAATGAAAAACTGTTTTTT.

V gene TRBV7-9 combines with J gene TRBJ2-5; 7 bases line up with TRBD1. This CDR3 comprises 13 residues. CDR1 is SEHNR and CDR2 is FQNEAQ in the germline V gene (reference sequence). V shed 4 bases and J 5 bases; nucleotides not matched to a gene: 4. This CDR3 is CASSSIRGETQYF. The CDR3 DNA is TGTGCCAGCAGCTCGATCAGGGGGGAGACCCAGTACTTC.

The V gene is TRBV11-2, the J gene TRBJ2-4; perhaps D is TRBD1 or TRBD2 (5 bases each). Germline assignment: CDR1 SGHAT and CDR2 FQNNGV. V was shortened by 5 bases and J by 0 bases, with 20 bases between the two germline ends. The CDR3 is made up of 18 amino acids. This CDR3 is CASSGYGASFLAKNIQYF. Here the CDR3 DNA reads TGTGCCAGCAGCGGCTACGGGGCTTCCTTTCTAGCCAAAAACATTCAGTACTTC.

In its sample, this clone was seen once. Other nucleotide sequences from this sample produce the same CDR3. This chain uses TRBV28 with TRBJ1-1; TRBD1 is a possible D gene (5 bases). Trimming shortened V by 2 bases and J by 1 base, and 8 bases separated the two germline ends. Germline-derived CDR1 and CDR2 are MDHEN and SYDVKM. The CDR3 consists of 14 residues. CDR3 sequence (DNA): TGTGCCAGCAGTTTAAGGGGCCGGAACACTGAAGCTTTCTTT. This sequence encodes CASSLRGRNTEAFF.

CDR3 region: CASSSPTSGSGTDTQYF. The CDR3 DNA reads as TGTGCCAGCAGTTCACCTACTAGCGGGAGCGGCACAGATACGCAGTATTTT. The chain has TRBV27 and TRBJ2-3, with 11 bases identical to TRBD2. CDR1 is MNHEY and CDR2 is SMNVEV in the germline V gene (reference sequence). V dropped 4 bases and J dropped 1; count of bases not matched to a gene: 7. The CDR3 covers 17 residues.

In DNA, the CDR3 is TGTGCCACCACTCAGACAGGTGATGGTGAGACCCAGTACTTC. Protein sequence: CATTQTGDGETQYF. The V gene is TRBV19, the J gene TRBJ2-5, with a possible D match to TRBD1 (6 bases). The ends were cut back, 10 bases at V and 5 bases at J, with 20 bases in the middle. The germline V gene has CDR1 LNHDA and CDR2 SQIVND (reference sequence). The length of the CDR3 is 14 residues.

As DNA, the CDR3 is TGTGCCAGCTTGGGGAACACTGAAGCTTTCTTT. Translated: CASLGNTEAFF. V gene TRBV18 combines with J gene TRBJ1-1; D remains unclear. Germline CDR1 reads KGHSH; CDR2 reads LQKENI. V was cut by 7 bases and J by 1 base, with 4 bases left in between. The CDR3 length is 11 residues. The full variable domain, rest sourced from reference TRBV18 and TRBJ1-1, is NAGVMQNPRHLVRRRGQEARLRCSPMKGHSHVYWYRQLPEEGLKFMVYLQKENIIDESGMPKERFSAEFPKEGPSILRIQQVVRGDSAAYFCASLGNTEAFFGQGTRLTVV.

The V gene is TRBV10-3, the J gene TRBJ2-3, with D possibly matching TRBD2 (6 bases). This CDR3 is built from 14 residues. V was cut by 5 bases and J by 5 bases, with 14 bases left in between. In germline, CDR1 is ENHRY, CDR2 SYGVKD. The CDR3 loop reads CAISSREPGDTQYF. The CDR3 DNA is TGTGCCATCAGTAGCCGGGAGCCGGGAGATACGCAGTATTTT.

The chain carries TRBV4-1 and TRBJ2-7, with unresolved D. CDR3 length equals 18 residues. Trimming stripped 4 bases from V and 1 base from J, with 23 bases between. The germline V gene encodes CDR1 MGHRA and CDR2 YSYEKL. The CDR3, as DNA: TGCGCCAGCAGCCGAGACCGGGCCCAGGTTGGGGTTTCCTACGAGCAGTACTTC. Residues: CASSRDRAQVGVSYEQYF.

This chain links TRBV28 with TRBJ2-7; D is uncertain. This CDR3 has 12 amino acids. V lost 5 bases, J lost 5 bases, and 10 bases lay in between. From germline, CDR1 is MDHEN and CDR2 SYDVKM. The CDR3 sequence is CASSPTFHEQYF. As DNA, the CDR3 is TGTGCCAGCAGTCCCACGTTCCACGAGCAGTACTTC.

This sequence joins TRBV9 and TRBJ1-3; D is unclear. V was cut by 4 bases and J by 2 bases, with 13 bases left in between. Germline V gene sequence: CDR1 SGDLS, CDR2 YYNGEE. CDR3 length equals 15 residues. The CDR3 DNA is TGTGCCAGCAGCCCGTCCAGGAAGCCTGGAAACACCATATATTTT. Translated: CASSPSRKPGNTIYF.

This chain links TRBV7-9 with TRBJ1-1, with a weak D call TRBD1 (5 bases). Germline V gene data show CDR1 as SEHNR and CDR2 as FQNEAQ (reference sequence). Trimming removed 1 base at V and 0 bases at J, with 9 bases between. The CDR3 is 15 amino acids. The CDR3 sequence: CASSLGDAMNTEAFF. The CDR3 DNA follows: TGTGCCAGCAGCTTAGGGGACGCCATGAACACTGAAGCTTTCTTT. Together with reference TRBV7-9 and TRBJ1-1, the CDR3 gives the full variable domain: DTGVSQNPRHKITKRGQNVTFRCDPISEHNRLYWYRQTLGQGPEFLTYFQNEAQLEKSRLLSDRFSAERPKGSFSTLEIQRTEQGDSAMYLCASSLGDAMNTEAFFGQGTRLTVV.

The rearrangement joins TRBV9 to TRBJ2-5, with no clear D. Trimming cost V 0 bases and J 3 bases, with 6 bases left between them. Germline V lookup: CDR1 SGDLS, CDR2 YYNGEE. This CDR3 is 13 amino acids long. The CDR3 region is CASSVGWKETQYF. The CDR3 nucleotides are TGTGCCAGCAGCGTAGGGTGGAAAGAGACCCAGTACTTC.

This chain links TRBV7-3 with TRBJ2-1; D tentatively reads TRBD1 or TRBD2 (5 bases each). Germline values: CDR1 SGHTA, CDR2 FQGTGA. This CDR3 spans 14 amino acids. The V and J ends lost 2 bases and 6 bases respectively, with 11 bases between them. CDR3 bases: TGTGCCAGCAGCTTAGGGGCTAGCTCCAATGAGCAGTTCTTC. Its translation: CASSLGASSNEQFF. Looking up the rest from reference TRBV7-3 and TRBJ2-1 gives the full variable domain: GAGVSQTPSNKVTEKGKYVELRCDPISGHTALYWYRQSLGQGPEFLIYFQGTGAADDSGLPNDRFFAVRPEGSVSTLKIQRTERGDSAVYLCASSLGASSNEQFFGPGTRLTVL.

The chain is built from TRBV28 and TRBJ2-3; unclear D gene. V was cut by 5 bases and J by 0 bases, with 12 bases left in between. The CDR3 has 15 residues. CDR1 and CDR2 from the germline V gene are MDHEN and SYDVKM. This chain's CDR3 is CASSRHQPSTDTQYF. The DNA of the CDR3 is TGTGCCAGCAGTCGACACCAGCCAAGCACAGATACGCAGTATTTT.

The V and J genes are TRBV7-7 and TRBJ2-5; no reliable D call. This CDR3 region has 14 residues. With 1 base removed from V and 4 bases from J, the gap between germline ends came to 10 bases. CDR1 SSHAT and CDR2 FNYEAQ come from the germline V gene (reference sequence). The CDR3 protein is CASSLVGGPETQYF. In DNA, the CDR3 is TGTGCCAGCAGCTTAGTGGGCGGCCCAGAGACCCAGTACTTC.

The chain joins TRBV28 to TRBJ2-5; D is unresolved. The V end was cut by 1 base, the J end by 5 bases, with 23 bases between. This CDR3 is 18 amino acids long. Per the germline V gene, CDR1 is MDHEN and CDR2 is SYDVKM. The CDR3 DNA reads TGTGCCAGCAGTTTATTTTCCCCAAGGGCAGGTCCTTGGGAGACCCAGTACTTC. It codes for CASSLFSPRAGPWETQYF.

The chain is built from TRBV19 and TRBJ2-7; 10 nucleotides match TRBD1. Germline lookup yields CDR1 LNHDA and CDR2 SQIVND (reference sequence). The CDR3 is 13 residues long. V lost 4 bases to trimming and J lost 7 bases; unmatched junction nucleotides: 4. CDR3 bases: TGTGCCAGTAGTACCGGGACAGGGGATGAGCAGTACTTC. It codes for CASSTGTGDEQYF. The full variable domain, completed using reference TRBV19 and TRBJ2-7, is DGGITQSPKYLFRKEGQNVTLSCEQNLNHDAMYWYRQDPGQGLRLIYYSQIVNDFQKGDIAEGYSVSREKKESFPLTVTSAQKNPTAFYLCASSTGTGDEQYFGPGTRLTVT.

The chain links TRBV4-3 to TRBJ2-1; 8 bases are a match to TRBD2. Trimming removed 2 bases from V and 4 bases from J; junction bases left unmatched: 7. CDR3 length: 16 amino acids. Germline loops: CDR1 LGHNA, CDR2 YSLEER. The CDR3 here is CASSQSSASGYNEQFF. The CDR3 coding sequence is TGCGCCAGCAGCCAATCCTCTGCTAGCGGGTACAATGAGCAGTTCTTC.

The chain carries TRBV27 and TRBJ2-3, with unresolved D. CDR3 length: 13 amino acids. Trimming removed 5 bases at V and 7 bases at J, with 13 bases between. CDR1 and CDR2 (germline): MNHEY, SMNVEV (reference sequence). The CDR3: CASSQSGPNTQYF. The CDR3 DNA is TGTGCCAGCAGTCAGTCCGGGCCGAATACGCAGTATTTT.

The chain recombines TRBV28 with TRBJ2-7; the D is unclear. The CDR3 has 16 residues. Germline CDR1 MDHEN, CDR2 SYDVKM. The ends were cut back, 5 bases at V and 3 bases at J, with 20 bases in the middle. For the CDR3, the DNA is TGTGCCAGCAGTGCGCCCGCCGAGGCAGCAGGCTACGAGCAGTACTTC. It yields the protein CASSAPAEAAGYEQYF.

This chain links TRBV7-9 with TRBJ2-3; no clear D gene. V shed 5 bases and J shed 0 bases, with 18 bases lying between them. Germline V gene data show CDR1 as SEHNR and CDR2 as FQNEAQ (reference sequence). The CDR3 runs 17 residues. The CDR3 is CASSPPLGSTSTDTQYF. CDR3 sequence (DNA): TGTGCCAGCAGCCCCCCCTTGGGTAGCACTAGCACAGATACGCAGTATTTT.

The chain has TRBV11-2 and TRBJ2-2, with a weak D call TRBD1 (5 bases). The CDR3 runs to 13 residues. CDR1 is SGHAT and CDR2 is FQNNGV in the germline V gene. Deletions cut 5 bases from V and 6 bases from J, with 10 bases between. CDR3 bases: TGTGCCAGCAGCCCGGACATGTCCGGGGAGCTGTTTTTT. Translation gives CASSPDMSGELFF.

The count of this clone is one. The chain has TRBV10-3 and TRBJ2-7; D unresolved. Germline loops: CDR1 ENHRY, CDR2 SYGVKD. CDR3 length equals 13 residues. Trimming left V 6 bases short and J 3 bases short, with 12 bases between. The CDR3 is CAISIQRDYEQYF. In DNA, the CDR3 is TGTGCCATCAGCATCCAGCGCGACTACGAGCAGTACTTC.

The chain combines TRBV29-1 with TRBJ1-1, with 7 bases aligning to TRBD1. From germline, CDR1 is SQVTM and CDR2 ANQGSEA. The V segment lost 2 bases and the J segment 5 bases; nucleotides outside the gene matches: 11. The CDR3 is made up of 15 amino acids. CDR3 sequence: CSVEYPDRVRTEAFF. Here the CDR3 DNA reads TGCAGCGTTGAATACCCCGACAGGGTACGGACTGAAGCTTTCTTT.

The rearrangement joins TRBV6-6 to TRBJ2-1; 8 bases agree with TRBD2. CDR1 is MNHNY, CDR2 SVGAGI, per germline (reference sequence). The CDR3 is 12 amino acids. With 6 bases clipped from V and 6 bases from J, the junction kept 1 base outside the gene matches. CDR3: CASSRGGNEQFF. As DNA, the CDR3 is TGTGCCAGCAGCCGGGGGGGCAATGAGCAGTTCTTC.

The CDR3, as DNA: TGCGCCAGCAGCCAAATTTTAGCGGGAGGGCCGCGAAATGAGCAGTTCTTC. The encoded protein is CASSQILAGGPRNEQFF. This chain links TRBV4-1 with TRBJ2-1, with 11 nucleotides matching TRBD2. V dropped 2 bases and J dropped 7; count of bases not matched to a gene: 10. Germline assignment: CDR1 MGHRA and CDR2 YSYEKL. This CDR3 contains 17 residues.

The chain recombines TRBV19 with TRBJ1-2; the D is unclear. CDR1 is LNHDA and CDR2 is SQIVND in the germline V gene (reference sequence). The CDR3 covers 15 residues. V was shortened by 3 bases and J by 0 bases, with 11 bases between the two germline ends. CDR3 sequence reads: CASSIVGWANYGYTF. For the CDR3, the DNA is TGTGCCAGTAGTATCGTAGGTTGGGCTAACTATGGCTACACCTTC.

The rearrangement joins TRBV7-8 to TRBJ2-7, with D tentatively TRBD1 or TRBD2 (5 bases each). The germline CDR1 and CDR2 sequences are SGHVS and FQNEAQ. V lost 2 bases and J lost 6, with 20 bases in between. The CDR3 consists of 16 residues. The DNA for the CDR3 is TGTGCCAGCAGCTTAATTTCCCACCCTGGTGGGGGCGAGCAGTACTTC. It yields the protein CASSLISHPGGGEQYF.

V is TRBV9 and J is TRBJ2-7; D unresolved. From germline, CDR1 is SGDLS and CDR2 YYNGEE. Deletions cut 4 bases from V and 4 bases from J, with 27 bases between. The length of the CDR3 is 18 residues. CDR3 in amino acids: CASSSRASSTMTLYEQYF. CDR3 nucleotides: TGTGCCAGCAGCTCCCGGGCCTCATCCACGATGACCCTGTACGAGCAGTACTTC.

The V gene is TRBV5-6, the J gene TRBJ1-2; D gene ambiguous. Germline V lookup: CDR1 SGHDT, CDR2 YYEEEE. The germline V and J ends were trimmed by 0 bases and 2 bases, with 14 bases remaining between them. This CDR3 region has 16 residues. In DNA, the CDR3 is TGTGCCAGCAGCTTGGTTCATTCGCGGGAGAACTATGGCTACACCTTC. Protein sequence: CASSLVHSRENYGYTF. Using reference TRBV5-6 and TRBJ1-2 for the parts outside the CDR3, the full variable domain is DAGVTQSPTHLIKTRGQQVTLRCSPKSGHDTVSWYQQALGQGPQFIFQYYEEEERQRGNFPDRFSGHQFPNYSSELNVNALLLGDSALYLCASSLVHSRENYGYTFGSGTRLTVV.

V usage is TRBV7-9 and J usage is TRBJ2-2, with 7 bases identical to TRBD2. Germline V CDR1 and CDR2: SEHNR, FQNEAQ (reference sequence). Trimming removed 5 bases from V and 1 base from J; junction bases left unmatched: 4. The CDR3 runs 15 residues. The CDR3 nucleotides read TGTGCCAGCAGCCAACCTAGCGGGAACACCGGGGAGCTGTTTTTT. Translated, it gives CASSQPSGNTGELFF.